One and the same sample provided the 15 T cell receptor beta chains below, sequenced in a study of persistence of HIV-infected CD4 T cells. The libraries were made with immunoSEQ version 4 in survey mode. Sequencing was performed with immunoSEQ multiplex PCR; in TCRdb, only in-frame clones are kept and a portion is missing. The table records about 36,000 clones, over 75% of them present only once. The stimulus was an HIV-1 Gag 15-mer peptide pool, 0.85 to 1 ug/peptide/mL. CD40L/CD69 double-negative CD45RO-high memory CD4+ T cells were collected. No antigen is known for these receptors. Sample: cultured CD4+ T cells from PBMCs, taken from a patient who received antiretroviral therapy. These receptors came from an adult with HIV. The donor label of this sample is uncertain.

The chain has TRBV14 and TRBJ2-4; 12 bases match TRBD2. This CDR3 is built from 17 residues. CDR1 and CDR2 from the germline V gene are SGHDN and FVKESK. Trimming cost V 2 bases and J 7 bases; bases outside gene matches: 9. The chain's CDR3 is CASSQFPWLAGGNIQYF. The CDR3 nucleotides are TGTGCCAGCAGCCAATTCCCCTGGCTAGCGGGGGGGAACATTCAGTACTTC.

This clone was detected only a few times. The chain has TRBV9 and TRBJ2-4; tentatively, D is TRBD2 (5 bases). The germline V and J ends were trimmed by 2 bases and 2 bases, with 11 bases remaining between them. This CDR3 has 15 amino acids. CDR1 SGDLS and CDR2 YYNGEE come from the germline V gene. Here the CDR3 reads CASSVGEVPKNIQYF. The CDR3 region has the DNA TGTGCCAGCAGCGTCGGGGAAGTACCCAAAAACATTCAGTACTTC.

This clone appeared a single time. The chain couples TRBV28 to TRBJ1-2; D unclear. This CDR3 is built from 14 residues. In germline, CDR1 is MDHEN, CDR2 SYDVKM. V was shortened by 2 bases and J by 0 bases, with 7 bases between the two germline ends. The CDR3 is CASSLTGANYGYTF. CDR3 DNA sequence: TGTGCCAGCAGTTTAACTGGAGCTAACTATGGCTACACCTTC.

This clone is a singleton in its sample. V is TRBV30 and J is TRBJ2-2; the match to TRBD2 covers 14 bases. The germline CDR1 and CDR2 sequences are GTSNPN and SVGIG (reference sequence). Unmatched junction bases numbered 9, after V lost 3 bases and J lost 0 bases. The CDR3 is made up of 19 amino acids. The CDR3 loop is CAWRVRTSGGFANTGELFF. The CDR3 nucleotides are TGTGCCTGGAGAGTCCGGACTAGCGGGGGGTTCGCGAACACCGGGGAGCTGTTTTTT. Drawing the rest from reference TRBV30 and TRBJ2-2, the complete variable domain is SQTIHQWPATLVQPVGSPLSLECTVEGTSNPNLYWYRQAAGRGLQLLFYSVGIGQISSEVPQNLSASRPQDRQFILSSKKLLLSDSGFYLCAWRVRTSGGFANTGELFFGEGSRLTVL.

This sequence joins TRBV2 and TRBJ2-7; D call uncertain. CDR3 size: 13 residues. Per germline, CDR1 SNHLY and CDR2 FYNNEI. Deletions cut 1 base from V and 3 bases from J, with 7 bases between. CDR3 coding DNA: TGTGCCAGCAGTGAAGGGCTACTCTACGAGCAGTACTTC. This gives the protein CASSEGLLYEQYF.

The chain employs TRBV3-1 (or the pseudogene TRBV3-2) and TRBJ1-4; unclear D gene. Trimming stripped 1 base from V and 5 bases from J, with 8 bases between. The CDR3 has 14 amino acids. Per germline, CDR1 LGHDT and CDR2 YNNKEL (reference sequence). The CDR3 loop reads CASSQAYSNEKLFF. The CDR3 region has the DNA TGTGCCAGCAGCCAAGCGTACTCAAATGAAAAACTGTTTTTT.

This chain links TRBV3-1 (or the pseudogene TRBV3-2) with TRBJ2-7, with a weak D call TRBD1 (5 bases). The CDR3 length is 13 residues. Germline V gives CDR1 LGHDT, CDR2 YNNKEL (reference sequence). V lost 5 bases, J lost 4 bases, and 12 bases lay in between. The CDR3, as DNA: TGTGCCAGCAGCTGGTTTACAGGATACGAGCAGTACTTC. It codes for CASSWFTGYEQYF.

In its sample, this clone was seen a few times. V gene TRBV6-2 or TRBV6-3 combines with J gene TRBJ1-5, with no clear D. Between the trimmed V and J ends, which lost 4 bases and 1 base, there was a span of 5 bases. The CDR3 contains 13 residues. Germline V CDR1 and CDR2: MNHEY, SVGEGT. The CDR3 spells CASSSQSNQPQHF. The CDR3 DNA reads as TGTGCCAGCAGTTCTCAGAGCAATCAGCCCCAGCATTTT.

The chain couples TRBV15 to TRBJ2-3; perhaps TRBD1 as D (6 bases). Germline CDR1 reads LNHNV; CDR2 reads YYDKDF (reference sequence). This CDR3 is 13 amino acids long. The ends were cut back, 8 bases at V and 5 bases at J, with 14 bases in the middle. The CDR3 DNA follows: TGTGCCACCTCTGGAAGGGGGATAGATACGCAGTATTTT. It translates to CATSGRGIDTQYF.

V and J are TRBV9 and TRBJ2-1; TRBD2 aligns across 11 bases. The trim removed 3 bases at V and 2 bases at J, leaving 4 bases unmatched. The V gene's germline CDR1 is SGDLS and CDR2 YYNGEE. The CDR3 totals 16 residues. In DNA, the CDR3 is TGTGCCAGCAGCGCCACTAGCGGGGGCACCTACAATGAGCAGTTCTTC. Protein sequence: CASSATSGGTYNEQFF.

This chain uses TRBV7-8 with TRBJ2-3, with TRBD2 matching over 7 bases. The CDR3 consists of 19 residues. V shed 5 bases and J 0 bases; nucleotides not matched to a gene: 17. Germline CDR1 reads SGHVS; CDR2 reads FQNEAQ. CDR3 in amino acids: CASSTPTLGGGLSTDTQYF. The DNA for the CDR3 is TGTGCCAGCAGCACACCGACCTTGGGGGGGGGACTAAGCACAGATACGCAGTATTTT.

This clone has a single count. The genes are TRBV10-3 and TRBJ2-7; the D gene is possibly TRBD2 (6 bases). Trimming took 6 bases from V and 0 from J, leaving 12 bases between them. Germline V gene sequence: CDR1 ENHRY, CDR2 SYGVKD. CDR3 length equals 14 residues. CDR3 coding DNA: TGTGCCATCAGGGCGGGGAGAAACTCCTACGAGCAGTACTTC. It translates to CAIRAGRNSYEQYF.

This chain uses TRBV15 with TRBJ1-5, with D unresolved. Trimming pared 0 bases from V and 4 bases from J, leaving 13 bases between. The CDR3 is made up of 16 amino acids. Per germline, CDR1 LNHNV and CDR2 YYDKDF (reference sequence). As DNA, the CDR3 is TGTGCCACCAGCAGAGAAGGCGTTGGAACTAATCAGCCCCAGCATTTT. It codes for CATSREGVGTNQPQHF.

This chain links TRBV11-3 with TRBJ2-2, with unresolved D. The CDR3 loop spans 14 amino acids. CDR1 and CDR2 (germline): SGHNT, YENEEA. V gave up 4 bases and J gave up 0 bases, with 6 bases separating them. CDR3 amino acids: CASSSRSNTGELFF. The CDR3 DNA is TGTGCCAGCAGCTCACGCTCGAACACCGGGGAGCTGTTTTTT.

This clone was seen only once. This chain joins TRBV7-2 and TRBJ2-3; TRBD2 might be the D (7 bases). CDR1 and CDR2 from the germline V gene are SGHTA and FQGNSA. Trimming took 0 bases from V and 4 from J, leaving 11 bases between them. The CDR3 has 15 residues. The CDR3 region has the DNA TGTGCCAGCAGCTTAGCGGGGGGGCCAGCAGATACGCAGTATTTT. It is translated as CASSLAGGPADTQYF.